One sample yielded the 23 T cell receptor beta chains listed below, sequenced in a study of tumor-infiltrating lymphocytes in primary liver carcinoma. The researchers produced TCR beta cDNA from 500 to 550 ng total RNA with a constant-region primer. Nested multiplex PCR, run for three rounds with slightly modified ARM-PCR, yielded TCR beta libraries. Use of TRBV1-TRBV30 forward primers with a C-beta reverse primer characterized the first two PCR rounds, which lasted about 10 cycles each. TCRdb reanalysed the multiplex PCR reads using MiXCR and keeps one entry per CDR3 protein. The sample holds 35,000 to 45,000 distinct CDR3 sequences, around 75% seen once. Unsorted bulk tissue, about 19-32 mg of it, served as the source for co-extraction of RNA and DNA. The sequenced sample consisted of tumor-adjacent normal liver tissue. These receptors were collected from a woman younger than 45 with primary liver carcinoma and hepatitis B virus infection.

With regard to this clonotype: The junction departs from germline at one end; a sequencing error may be responsible. The rearrangement joins TRBV12-3 or TRBV12-4 to TRBJ1-1, with 7 bases aligning to TRBD1. The CDR3 has 14 residues. In nucleotides, the CDR3 is TGTGCCAGCAGTTTTCAGGGGGTAAGGACTGAAACTTCGTTT. Translating gives CASSFQGVRTETSF.

This clonotype showed up many times. The chain employs TRBV19 and TRBJ2-1, with D hard to call. Germline assignment: CDR1 LNHDA and CDR2 SQIVND (reference sequence). The V end was cut by 2 bases, the J end by 6 bases, with 8 bases between. The CDR3 length is 13 residues. This CDR3 reads CASSITLANEQFF. CDR3 nucleotides: TGTGCCAGTAGTATAACCCTTGCCAATGAGCAGTTCTTC.

As to this clonotype: This may arise from a read error, as a much more abundant clone is one base away. The V call is TRBV7-9, the J call TRBJ2-5, with D unclear. CDR3 length: 13 amino acids. Germline V lookup: CDR1 SEHNR, CDR2 FQNEAQ (reference sequence). Trimming removed 7 bases at V and 2 bases at J, with 11 bases between. The CDR3 region is CASNSHGQETQYF. CDR3 DNA: TGTGCCAGCAACTCCCATGGGCAAGAGACCCAGTACTTC.

The chain joins TRBV9 to TRBJ2-5; D might be TRBD1 (5 bases). This CDR3 comprises 16 residues. Germline V gene sequence: CDR1 SGDLS, CDR2 YYNGEE. Trimming shortened V by 0 bases and J by 1 base, and 13 bases separated the two germline ends. The DNA of the CDR3 is TGTGCCAGCAGCGTAGGTGAGACAGCCCTCCAAGAGACCCAGTACTTC. Its protein is CASSVGETALQETQYF.

Comments on this clonotype: Here the CDR3 omits its conserved ending phenylalanine or tryptophan, so a read error is the likely source. The V and J genes are TRBV5-6 and TRBJ2-5; 8 nucleotides align to TRBD1. CDR1 is SGHDT, CDR2 YYEEEE, per germline. CDR3 length: 14 amino acids. As DNA, the CDR3 is TGTGCCAGCTGCTTGGGGACAGGAGGAGAGACCCAGTACTCC. This sequence encodes CASCLGTGGETQYS.

This clonotype was recorded many times. The rearrangement uses TRBV11-2 and TRBJ2-1, with 15 bases lining up with TRBD2. The CDR3 length is 17 residues. Germline CDR1 SGHAT, CDR2 FQNNGV. Germline trimming cut 5 bases from V and 5 bases from J; bases unmatched to any gene: 7. The CDR3 DNA is TGTGCCAGCAGCCCCGGGACTAGCGGGGGGCTAAACAATGAGCAGTTCTTC. Protein sequence: CASSPGTSGGLNNEQFF.

A word on this clonotype: The conserved phenylalanine or tryptophan normally closing the CDR3 is absent here, so this likely arose from a read error. The chain carries TRBV12-3 or TRBV12-4 and TRBJ2-2; 7 positions agree with TRBD2. The CDR3 loop spans 16 amino acids. The CDR3 DNA is TGTGCCAGCAGTTTCACCGGGACTACGAACGCCGGGGAGCTGTTTTCT. It codes for CASSFTGTTNAGELFS.

Note on this clonotype: A junction boundary mismatches the germline segment, possibly from a read error. V gene TRBV5-8 combines with J gene TRBJ1-3; the D gene is possibly TRBD1 (5 bases). In germline, CDR1 is SGHTS, CDR2 YDEGEE. This CDR3 comprises 15 residues. This CDR3 reads CARSLGTGSGNTIYF. For the CDR3, the DNA is TGTGCCAGGAGCTTAGGGACGGGCTCTGGAAACACCATATATTTT.

As concerns this clonotype: This may stem from a read error, because a much larger clone lies one nucleotide away. This chain uses TRBV28 with TRBJ2-3; possible D gene TRBD2, 5 bases. The V and J ends lost 5 bases and 3 bases respectively, with 9 bases between them. Germline CDR1 reads MDHEN; CDR2 reads SYDVKM. CDR3 length: 13 amino acids. CDR3 coding DNA: TGTGCCAGCAGTCTAGCTAGGACAGATACGCAGTATTTT. Translating gives CASSLARTDTQYF.

As for this clonotype: At one of its ends the junction is not consistent with the germline gene, which may arise from a read error. This rearrangement joins TRBV7-9 to TRBJ2-3; D possibly corresponds to TRBD1 (6 bases). The CDR3 runs to 17 residues. Germline-derived CDR1 and CDR2 are SEHNR and FQNEAQ (reference sequence). The CDR3, as DNA: TGTGCCAGCAGCTTAGGAAGCACAGGGTCAAGGACAGATGCGCAGTATTTT. Its protein is CASSLGSTGSRTDAQYF.

Worth noting for this clonotype: One end of the junction fails to match germline, which may point to a read error. J is TRBJ1-4 and V is TRBV12-3 or TRBV12-4, with 9 bases matching TRBD1. The CDR3 has 17 amino acids. CDR3 coding DNA: TGTGACAGCAGATCCGGGACAGGGATCCGGGGTAATGAAAAACTGTTTTTT. Protein sequence: CDSRSGTGIRGNEKLFF.

This clonotype appeared a few times. A much larger clone lies one base from this, so it may be a read error. The CDR3 protein is CVSSPGVYEQYF. The CDR3 region has the DNA TGTGTCAGCAGCCCCGGGGTCTACGAGCAGTACTTC. This rearrangement joins TRBV7-9 to TRBJ2-7; a possible D gene is TRBD2 (5 bases). The germline V gene encodes CDR1 SEHNR and CDR2 FQNEAQ (reference sequence). CDR3 size: 12 residues.

Regarding this clonotype: The junction does not match germline at one end; this may be a read error. This chain connects TRBV7-2 to TRBJ2-1; TRBD2 agrees at 10 bases. The CDR3 has 18 residues. Looked up from germline, CDR1 is SGHTA and CDR2 is FQGNSA. For the CDR3, the DNA is TGTGCCGGCGGGGTCCCCTTAGCGGGAGGTATCTCCTACAATGAGCTGTTCTTC. Protein product: CAGGVPLAGGISYNELFF. Drawing the rest from reference TRBV7-2 and TRBJ2-1, the complete variable domain is GAGVSQSPSNKVTEKGKDVELRCDPISGHTALYWYRQSLGQGLEFLIYFQGNSAPDKSGLPSDRFSAERTGGSVSTLTIQRTQQEDSAVYLCAGGVPLAGGISYNELFFGPGTRLTVL.

This clonotype has only one observation. The V and J genes are TRBV4-2 and TRBJ2-3, with TRBD2 matching 13 bases. The length of the CDR3 is 16 residues. Per germline, CDR1 LGHNA and CDR2 YNFKEQ. J lost 3 bases, V lost 2 bases, and 2 bases had no gene match. The CDR3 is CASSQRTSGSTDTQYF. CDR3 nucleotide sequence: TGTGCCAGCAGCCAAAGGACTAGCGGGAGTACAGATACGCAGTATTTT.

As to this clonotype: One end of the junction fails to match germline, which may point to a read error. This sequence joins TRBV11-2 and TRBJ2-1; D is ambiguous. The CDR3 sequence is 15 residues long. Germline V gene sequence: CDR1 SGHAT, CDR2 FQNNGV. CDR3 in amino acids: CANSLKRTSHNEQFF. In DNA form, the CDR3 reads TGTGCCAACAGCTTAAAGAGGACCTCCCACAATGAGCAGTTCTTC.

With respect to this clonotype: One end of the junction fails to match germline, which may point to a read error. The CDR3 sequence is CTSQAGSSGANVLTF. CDR3 sequence (DNA): TGTACCAGCCAGGCAGGATCCTCTGGGGCCAACGTCTTGACTTTC. This rearrangement joins TRBV6-6 to TRBJ2-6, with a weak D call TRBD1 (5 bases). This CDR3 has 15 amino acids. Germline V gives CDR1 MNHNY, CDR2 SVGAGI (reference sequence).

This rearrangement joins TRBV6-2 or TRBV6-3 to TRBJ2-1; D gene uncertain. Germline loops: CDR1 MNHEY, CDR2 SVGEGT. This CDR3 spans 11 amino acids. The V end lost 7 bases, the J end lost 11 bases, and 12 bases lay between the germline ends. Here the CDR3 reads CASKEYGQQFF. The CDR3 DNA is TGTGCCAGCAAGGAATACGGCCAGCAGTTCTTC.

Regarding this clonotype: Given the absence of the conserved phenylalanine or tryptophan at the CDR3 end, a read error is likely. The rearrangement uses TRBV11-2 and TRBJ1-1; 8 bases line up with TRBD1. After removal of 9 bases from V and 5 bases from J, the junction contained 11 bases not matched to a gene. This CDR3 contains 14 residues. Looked up from germline, CDR1 is SGHAT and CDR2 is FQNNGV. Here the CDR3 DNA reads TGTGCCAGTAGATATACAGGGGGGAGGACTGAAGCTTTCATC. This translates into CASRYTGGRTEAFI.

This clonotype has more than one count but fewer than ten. A read error is possible here, since a much larger clone lies one base away. This sequence joins TRBV6-1 and TRBJ2-3; maybe TRBD1 (5 bases). There are 15 residues in the CDR3. Germline CDR1 reads MNHNS; CDR2 reads SASEGT. The CDR3 coding sequence is TGTGCCAACAGTGAAGAGGAAGGGGCCAGAGATACGCGGTATTTT. The encoded protein is CANSEEEGARDTRYF.

This rearrangement joins TRBV28 to TRBJ2-3; D remains ambiguous. The CDR3 is made up of 15 amino acids. Germline CDR1 and CDR2: MDHEN and SYDVKM. The V and J ends lost 10 bases and 0 bases respectively, with 17 bases between them. CDR3 nucleotides: TGTGCCAACACCCCGAGTGCCCCTAGCACAGATACGCAGTATTTT. Its translation: CANTPSAPSTDTQYF.

This clonotype has only one observation. This sequence joins TRBV10-3 and TRBJ2-7; 14 bases align to TRBD2. V dropped 3 bases and J dropped 9; count of bases not matched to a gene: 7. Germline values: CDR1 ENHRY, CDR2 SYGVKD. The CDR3 has 15 amino acids. CDR3 bases: TGTGCCATCAGTGATAGGACTAGCGGGAGGCCCCGGCAGTACTTC. Translation: CAISDRTSGRPRQYF.

This clonotype occurred once. Compared with germline, one end of the junction differs, possibly owing to a read error. V gene TRBV13 combines with J gene TRBJ2-7, with 9 bases fitting TRBD2. The germline gives CDR1 PRHDT, CDR2 FYEKMQ (reference sequence). The CDR3 extends over 15 amino acids. The CDR3 sequence is CATSLGGTSCYEQYF. In DNA form, the CDR3 reads TGTGCCACCAGCTTAGGCGGGACTAGCTGCTACGAGCAGTACTTC.

This clonotype was observed a single time. This CDR3 is missing its conserved last phenylalanine or tryptophan, likely due to a read error. J is TRBJ1-1 and V is TRBV29-1; the match to TRBD1 covers 7 bases. This CDR3 has 12 residues. Germline-derived CDR1 and CDR2 are SQVTM and ANQGSEA. The CDR3 DNA reads as TGCAGTGTCGAGACAGGGAGCACTGAAGCTTTCTCT. The encoded protein is CSVETGSTEAFS.